The clone carrying this TCR beta chain occurred many times. The antigen is undetermined. The read is 3 residues too short to cover the CDR3 end, so that end is filled in from the germline J gene. The assay was immunoSEQ multiplex PCR, and TCRdb's table has in-frame clones only and misses some. Sampling found about 81,000 clones, none seen once. Blood samples were heparinized, about 4.5 to 8.5 ml per donor. The data stem from a study of T cell clonality in common variable immunodeficiency. Study results and limitations: CVID subjects showed higher TCRbeta clonality than healthy controls.

Trimming removed 4 bases from V and 3 bases from J; junction bases left unmatched: 2. Germline V gene lookup returns CDR1 DFQATT and CDR2 SNEGSKA (reference sequence). This CDR3 has 12 amino acids. This chain joins TRBV20-1 and TRBJ2-7, with 8 nucleotides matching TRBD1. The TCR sequence derives from a person aged 18 to 75 in good health. The sample was peripheral blood mononuclear cells. CDR3 DNA (partial): TGCAGTGCTAAGGACAGGGTCTACGAG. Protein product: CSAKDRVYE. The entire CDR3 protein is CSAKDRVYEQYF.